This T cell receptor (beta chain) was sequenced during a study of vaccination effects on CD4 cells after COVID-19. Findings and caveats of the study: Clones of infection and vaccine origin contracted markedly late after vaccination.

Following culture for approximately 11 days, CD4+ T cells were isolated. Participants were vaccinated with two doses of either the BNT162b2 or mRNA-1273 vaccine. Vaccinees lacked prior SARS-CoV-2 infection and tested negative for nucleocapsid antibodies. Half-medium exchanges with IL-2 medium took place on days 3 and 7. This clone was detected a few times. What it recognizes is unknown. The CDR3 extends over 15 amino acids. Per germline, CDR1 KGHDR and CDR2 SFDVKD. The V end lost 4 bases, the J end lost 3 bases, and 11 bases lay between the germline ends. Clones were read by immunoSEQ multiplex PCR, and TCRdb kept only the in-frame ones, dropping some. The profile shows approximately 74,000 clones, about 73% of them singletons.

The chain employs TRBV24-1 and TRBJ1-4, with TRBD1 as a possible D gene (6 bases). The source was CD4+ T cells from PBMCs cultured without peptide, collected after COVID-19 vaccination. The sequence was collected from a human donor who received a COVID-19 vaccine. The CDR3 loop reads CATSDARGSNEKLFF. The CDR3 region has the DNA TGTGCCACCAGTGACGCCAGGGGCTCTAATGAAAAACTGTTTTTT.